The entry below describes one T cell receptor (beta chain). These data are taken from a study of T cell clones after liver transplantation. Study summary: TCRbeta sequencing after a pre-transplant mixed lymphocyte reaction identified graft-donor-reactive clones, later tracked in post-transplant blood. Samples came pre-transplant, pre-randomization before withdrawal, and post-randomization after withdrawal ended. Graft-donor-reactive sequences were compared with third-party-reactive TCRbeta sequences from pre-transplant mixed lymphocyte reactions. Three of eight recipients were HCV-positive; others had non-autoimmune, non-viral indications.

Generated by immunoSEQ multiplex PCR, the TCRdb table keeps only in-frame clones and is missing some. The sample lists tens of thousands of clones, roughly 83% occurring once. The germline V gene has CDR1 SGHDT and CDR2 YYEEEE. V lost 2 bases, J lost 0 bases, and 8 bases lay in between. The CDR3 loop spans 15 amino acids. The specimen was CD4+ T cells from blood, collected at the 22-month timepoint. The chain carries TRBV5-6 and TRBJ1-4, with unresolved D. The clonotype comes from a human patient who received a liver transplant. Some of the T cells might come from the graft donor. CDR3 loop: CASSLDTPTNEKLFF. The CDR3 DNA reads TGTGCCAGCAGCTTAGACACCCCAACTAATGAAAAACTGTTTTTT. The whole variable domain, remainder taken from reference TRBV5-6 and TRBJ1-4, is DAGVTQSPTHLIKTRGQQVTLRCSPKSGHDTVSWYQQALGQGPQFIFQYYEEEERQRGNFPDRFSGHQFPNYSSELNVNALLLGDSALYLCASSLDTPTNEKLFFGSGTQLSVL.